This passage covers 23 T cell receptor beta chains from one sample sequenced in a study of control samples from healthy donors and cancer patients. Libraries were prepared by immunoSEQ multiplex PCR; TCRdb keeps only in-frame clonotypes and omits some of them. Of 250,000 to 300,000 clones detected, more than 65% appear once; the ten largest clones hold more than 10%. Material: PBMCs. The origin of the receptors is a woman aged 55-70 years with lung cancer.

This sequence joins TRBV5-1 and TRBJ2-7; tentative D call: TRBD2 (7 bases). Germline values: CDR1 SGHRS, CDR2 YFSETQ. This CDR3 is built from 15 residues. V was shortened by 3 bases and J by 3 bases, with 16 bases between the two germline ends. CDR3 sequence reads: CASSSGGLPGYEQYF. The CDR3 DNA is TGCGCCAGCAGCTCGGGGGGCCTACCGGGCTACGAGCAGTACTTC.

The CDR3 sequence is CASSLGEWTSGGLSTDTQYF. In nucleotides, the CDR3 is TGCGCCAGCAGCCTGGGGGAATGGACTAGCGGGGGCCTAAGCACAGATACGCAGTATTTT. This sequence joins TRBV5-1 and TRBJ2-3; 13 bases match TRBD2. The CDR3 covers 20 residues. Germline V CDR1 and CDR2: SGHRS, YFSETQ. V was pared by 4 bases and J by 0 bases, with 14 bases of the junction left unmatched. Full variable domain (remainder filled in from reference TRBV5-1 and TRBJ2-3): KAGVTQTPRYLIKTRGQQVTLSCSPISGHRSVSWYQQTPGQGLQFLFEYFSETQRNKGNFPGRFSGRQFSNSRSEMNVSTLELGDSALYLCASSLGEWTSGGLSTDTQYFGPGTRLTVL.

This clone has ten or more counts. V usage is TRBV6-4 and J usage is TRBJ1-1, with D unclear. The ends were cut back, 5 bases at V and 1 base at J, with 11 bases in the middle. The CDR3 contains 14 residues. Germline V gene lookup returns CDR1 MRHNA and CDR2 SNTAGT. CDR3 in amino acids: CASSSSPGNTEAFF. The CDR3 DNA reads as TGTGCCAGCAGTTCGTCCCCAGGGAACACTGAAGCTTTCTTT.

The chain uses TRBV15 and TRBJ1-1, with D tentatively TRBD1 (5 bases). Germline CDR1 is LNHNV and CDR2 is YYDKDF (reference sequence). The V end lost 3 bases, the J end lost 7 bases, and 18 bases lay between the germline ends. The CDR3 sequence is 15 residues long. CDR3 nucleotide sequence: TGTGCCACCAGCAGGGGAGGGGCCTCAAGGGTTGAAGCTTTCTTT. Its translation is CATSRGGASRVEAFF.

V gene TRBV14 combines with J gene TRBJ1-2; D remains ambiguous. The ends were cut back, 1 base at V and 8 bases at J, with 11 bases in the middle. The CDR3 has 13 residues. Per the germline V gene, CDR1 is SGHDN and CDR2 is FVKESK. The CDR3 nucleotides read TGTGCCAGCAGCCAAGTTAACGAGGTCGGCTACACCTTC. Translation: CASSQVNEVGYTF.

This clone appeared a few times. This sequence joins TRBV19 and TRBJ2-5, with 9 nucleotides matching TRBD2. Germline V CDR1 and CDR2: LNHDA, SQIVND (reference sequence). The length of the CDR3 is 16 residues. V trimming: 7 bases; J trimming: 1 base; junction bases outside the gene matches: 10. CDR3 coding DNA: TGTGCCAGTAAGGGAATAGCGGGAGCGGCCCAAGAGACCCAGTACTTC. It codes for CASKGIAGAAQETQYF.

The chain has TRBV18 and TRBJ1-1, with 7 bases lining up with TRBD1. CDR3 length equals 17 residues. The V gene's germline CDR1 is KGHSH and CDR2 LQKENI. V lost 6 bases and J lost 0; bases outside the gene matches: 13. The CDR3 here is CASSPVGGGRMNTEAFF. CDR3 nucleotides: TGTGCCAGCTCCCCGGTTGGAGGGGGCCGGATGAACACTGAAGCTTTCTTT. Drawing the rest from reference TRBV18 and TRBJ1-1, the complete variable domain is NAGVMQNPRHLVRRRGQEARLRCSPMKGHSHVYWYRQLPEEGLKFMVYLQKENIIDESGMPKERFSAEFPKEGPSILRIQQVVRGDSAAYFCASSPVGGGRMNTEAFFGQGTRLTVV.

This chain connects TRBV7-3 to TRBJ1-6; no definite D call. Trimming took off 2 bases at V and 7 bases at J, with 6 bases between the two ends. The germline V gene encodes CDR1 SGHTA and CDR2 FQGTGA. The CDR3 spans 13 residues. The CDR3 protein is CASSLGLNSPLHF. CDR3 nucleotide sequence: TGTGCCAGCAGCTTAGGCCTCAATTCACCCCTCCACTTT. Together with reference TRBV7-3 and TRBJ1-6, the CDR3 gives the full variable domain: GAGVSQTPSNKVTEKGKYVELRCDPISGHTALYWYRQSLGQGPEFLIYFQGTGAADDSGLPNDRFFAVRPEGSVSTLKIQRTERGDSAVYLCASSLGLNSPLHFGNGTRLTVT.

The gene calls are TRBV19 and TRBJ1-1; D possibly corresponds to TRBD1 (6 bases). CDR1 and CDR2 (germline): LNHDA, SQIVND (reference sequence). The V gene lost 7 bases and the J gene lost 4 bases, with 19 bases spanning the gap. The CDR3 runs to 15 residues. The CDR3 loop is CASTAKTGRGTEAFF. CDR3 nucleotide sequence: TGTGCCAGTACCGCCAAGACAGGACGGGGCACTGAAGCTTTCTTT.

The rearrangement links TRBV28 to TRBJ2-7; 7 bases are a match to TRBD1. Trimming removed 8 bases from V and 0 bases from J; junction bases left unmatched: 4. This CDR3 spans 13 amino acids. The germline V gene encodes CDR1 MDHEN and CDR2 SYDVKM. CDR3 coding DNA: TGTGCCAGCGGGGACAGTAGCTCCTACGAGCAGTACTTC. Its protein is CASGDSSSYEQYF.

The J gene is TRBJ1-1, the V gene TRBV6-5; 8 bases match TRBD1. The CDR3 has 14 residues. Per the germline V gene, CDR1 is MNHEY and CDR2 is SVGAGI. V lost 6 bases and J lost 6; bases outside the gene matches: 9. CDR3 sequence: CASSLIGQGAEAFF. The CDR3 DNA reads TGTGCCAGCAGCCTCATAGGACAGGGTGCTGAAGCTTTCTTT.

This clone was recorded a few times. This chain uses TRBV3-1 (or the pseudogene TRBV3-2) with TRBJ1-1, with 9 nucleotides matching TRBD1. V lost 8 bases to trimming and J lost 4 bases; unmatched junction nucleotides: 8. The germline V gene has CDR1 LGHDT and CDR2 YNNKEL (reference sequence). This CDR3 spans 14 amino acids. CDR3 residues: CASRQGEGSTEAFF. In DNA, the CDR3 is TGTGCCAGCCGACAGGGGGAAGGGAGCACTGAAGCTTTCTTT.

The chain employs TRBV24-1 and TRBJ1-5; possibly TRBD1 for D (6 bases). Trimming pared 3 bases from V and 3 bases from J, leaving 17 bases between. There are 17 residues in the CDR3. Looked up from germline, CDR1 is KGHDR and CDR2 is SFDVKD. The CDR3 sequence is CATSDAGGARDNQPQHF. The CDR3 region has the DNA TGTGCCACCAGTGATGCGGGGGGGGCGCGGGACAATCAGCCCCAGCATTTT.

The chain combines TRBV19 with TRBJ2-6; D ambiguous. Germline V gene sequence: CDR1 LNHDA, CDR2 SQIVND (reference sequence). The CDR3 covers 14 residues. Trimming removed 1 base from V and 4 bases from J, with 5 bases in between. For the CDR3, the DNA is TGTGCCAGTAGTATAGGCGGCGGGGCCAACGTCCTGACTTTC. Its translation: CASSIGGGANVLTF.

The rearrangement links TRBV18 to TRBJ1-5; 8 positions match TRBD1. CDR3 size: 15 residues. CDR1 and CDR2 from the germline V gene are KGHSH and LQKENI. The V and J ends lost 5 bases and 6 bases, in that order; junction bases with no gene match: 9. CDR3 in amino acids: CASSATGDMSQPQHF. The CDR3 bases are TGTGCCAGCTCAGCGACAGGGGATATGAGTCAGCCCCAGCATTTT.

This chain links TRBV5-1 with TRBJ2-1; TRBD2 aligns across 9 bases. Germline values: CDR1 SGHRS, CDR2 YFSETQ. The CDR3 length is 16 residues. V was clipped by 3 bases and J by 5 bases; unmatched bases: 9. The CDR3 region has the DNA TGCGCCAGCAGCTGGGCCCCAGCGGGGGGCAACAATGAGCAGTTCTTC. Amino acids: CASSWAPAGGNNEQFF.

This chain connects TRBV29-1 to TRBJ1-2; the D is unclear. This CDR3 is built from 13 residues. Germline V gives CDR1 SQVTM, CDR2 ANQGSEA. V was cut by 4 bases and J by 0 bases, with 9 bases left in between. The CDR3 loop reads CSVVAVSNYGYTF. CDR3 bases: TGCAGCGTTGTCGCAGTTTCTAACTATGGCTACACCTTC.

The CDR3 nucleotides are TGTGCCAGCTCACCTATTGGCAGGAAAGACTCACCCCTCCACTTT. This gives the protein CASSPIGRKDSPLHF. The chain uses TRBV18 and TRBJ1-6; D not resolved. V was clipped by 3 bases and J by 10 bases, with 16 bases between them. Germline lookup yields CDR1 KGHSH and CDR2 LQKENI. The CDR3 runs 15 residues.

This chain uses TRBV6-5 with TRBJ1-5, with D perhaps TRBD1 (6 bases). The V gene lost 8 bases and the J gene lost 7 bases, with 21 bases spanning the gap. Per the germline V gene, CDR1 is MNHEY and CDR2 is SVGAGI. The length of the CDR3 is 15 residues. This chain's CDR3 is CASSSEQGRGQPQHF. DNA of the CDR3: TGTGCCAGCTCCTCTGAACAGGGACGGGGGCAGCCCCAGCATTTT.

The V gene is TRBV4-1, the J gene TRBJ1-2, with 9 bases identical to TRBD1. J was trimmed by 5 bases and V by 2 bases; bases with no gene match: 6. The germline CDR1 and CDR2 sequences are MGHRA and YSYEKL. The CDR3 is made up of 15 amino acids. CDR3 in DNA: TGCGCCAGCAGCCAACTGGGACAGGGTATATATGGCTACACCTTC. Protein product: CASSQLGQGIYGYTF.

This chain connects TRBV28 to TRBJ1-1; maybe TRBD1 (5 bases). CDR3 length: 14 residues. Trimming cost V 1 base and J 5 bases, with 11 bases left between them. Per germline, CDR1 MDHEN and CDR2 SYDVKM. In DNA, the CDR3 is TGTGCCAGCAGTTTATTACGGGGGGGGACTGAAGCTTTCTTT. Protein sequence: CASSLLRGGTEAFF.

This clone was seen only once. The chain links TRBV25-1 to TRBJ2-3; tentatively, D is TRBD1 (6 bases). This CDR3 comprises 15 residues. V was pared by 5 bases and J by 4 bases, with 16 bases between. CDR1 and CDR2 from the germline V gene are MGHDK and SYGVNS. The CDR3 DNA is TGTGCCAGCAGTTGGGACATAAAGAGTGCAGATACGCAGTATTTT. This sequence encodes CASSWDIKSADTQYF.

V is TRBV7-3 and J is TRBJ1-3; D not resolved. The V end was cut by 4 bases, the J end by 4 bases, with 5 bases between. CDR1 is SGHTA, CDR2 FQGTGA, per germline. The CDR3 totals 12 residues. CDR3 amino acids: CASSSTGNTIYF. In DNA, the CDR3 is TGTGCCAGCAGCTCAACAGGAAACACCATATATTTT.